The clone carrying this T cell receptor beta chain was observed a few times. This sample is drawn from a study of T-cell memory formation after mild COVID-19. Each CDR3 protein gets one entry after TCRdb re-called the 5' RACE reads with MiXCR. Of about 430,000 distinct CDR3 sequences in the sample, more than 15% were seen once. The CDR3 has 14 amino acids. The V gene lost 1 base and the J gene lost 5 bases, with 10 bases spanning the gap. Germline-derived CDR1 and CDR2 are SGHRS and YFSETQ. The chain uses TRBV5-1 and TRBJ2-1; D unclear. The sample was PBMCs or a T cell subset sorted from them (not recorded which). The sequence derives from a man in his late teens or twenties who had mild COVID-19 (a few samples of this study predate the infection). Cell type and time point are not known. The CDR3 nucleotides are TGCGCCAGCAGCTTGTTGCAAGCCCACAATGAGCAGTTCTTC. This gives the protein CASSLLQAHNEQFF.